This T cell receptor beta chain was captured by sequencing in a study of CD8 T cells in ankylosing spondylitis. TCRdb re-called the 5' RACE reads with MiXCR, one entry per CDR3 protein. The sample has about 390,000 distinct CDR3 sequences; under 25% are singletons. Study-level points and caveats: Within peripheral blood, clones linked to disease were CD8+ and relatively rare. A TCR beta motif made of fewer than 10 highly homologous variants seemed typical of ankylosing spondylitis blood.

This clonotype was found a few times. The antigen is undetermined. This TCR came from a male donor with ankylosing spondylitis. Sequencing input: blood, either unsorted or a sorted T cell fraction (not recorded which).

The CDR3 DNA is TGCAGCGTTGAGTCCTCTGGAAACACCATATATTTT. Protein sequence: CSVESSGNTIYF. The chain is built from TRBV29-1 and TRBJ1-3; D gene unclear. This CDR3 region has 12 residues. V lost 3 bases and J 0 bases, leaving 3 bases between the germline ends. Germline V CDR1 and CDR2: SQVTM, ANQGSEA.